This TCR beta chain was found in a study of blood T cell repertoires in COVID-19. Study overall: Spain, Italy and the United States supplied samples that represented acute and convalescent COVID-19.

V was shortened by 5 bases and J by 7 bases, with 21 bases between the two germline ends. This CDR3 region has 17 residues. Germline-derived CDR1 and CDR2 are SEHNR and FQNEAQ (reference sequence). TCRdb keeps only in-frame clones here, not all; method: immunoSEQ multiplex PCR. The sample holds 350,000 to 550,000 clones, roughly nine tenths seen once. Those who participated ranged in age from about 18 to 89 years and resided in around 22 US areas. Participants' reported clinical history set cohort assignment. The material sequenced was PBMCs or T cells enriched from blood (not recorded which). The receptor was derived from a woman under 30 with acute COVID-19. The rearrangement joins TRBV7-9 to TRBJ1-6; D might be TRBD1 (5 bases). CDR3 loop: CASSLVKKTRTNSPLHF. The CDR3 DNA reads TGTGCCAGCAGCCTAGTTAAGAAGACACGGACAAATTCACCCCTCCACTTT.